This entry lists 30 T cell receptor beta chains sequenced from one sample in a study of T cell repertoires in cytomegalovirus infection. These receptors have no identified antigens. TCRdb fed the reads into MiXCR, producing one record per CDR3 protein. The sample has about 900,000 distinct CDR3 sequences, roughly 30% seen once. The input for sequencing was cultured CD8+ T cells from PBMCs, taken from culture after CMV antigen stimulation. These TCRs come from a human donor in good health (CMV status not recorded). Some clones in this sample may be carry-over from other donors' samples.

V is TRBV6-6 and J is TRBJ2-7; 7 bases line up with TRBD2. This CDR3 is 15 amino acids long. Per germline, CDR1 MNHNY and CDR2 SVGAGI (reference sequence). The ends lost 6 bases at V and 1 base at J; junction bases unmatched: 9. DNA for the CDR3: TGTGCCAGCAGCCAGCTTAGCGGGCGATCCTACGAGCAGTACTTC. Residues: CASSQLSGRSYEQYF.

This clonotype was seen ten or more times. The chain recombines TRBV7-6 with TRBJ1-1, with D maybe TRBD1 (6 bases). The length of the CDR3 is 12 residues. Per germline, CDR1 SGHVS and CDR2 FNYEAQ. V lost 3 bases and J 8 bases, leaving 10 bases between the germline ends. In DNA form, the CDR3 reads TGTGCCAGCAGCTTGTACAGGGAAGAAGCTTTCTTT. This codes for CASSLYREEAFF.

This clonotype was counted only a few times. This chain links TRBV29-1 with TRBJ1-2, with D unresolved. Germline V gives CDR1 SQVTM, CDR2 ANQGSEA. Trimming stripped 7 bases from V and 1 base from J, with 7 bases between. This CDR3 spans 11 amino acids. The CDR3 DNA sequence: TGCAGCGCGGGCGTTAACTATGGCTACACCTTC. Protein: CSAGVNYGYTF.

This clonotype was counted a few times. This chain's CDR3 is CASRAQGAHNSPLHF. CDR3 DNA: TGTGCCAGCAGAGCCCAGGGGGCTCATAATTCACCCCTCCACTTT. The V and J genes are TRBV6-5 and TRBJ1-6; 8 bases line up with TRBD1. This CDR3 spans 15 amino acids. Germline assignment: CDR1 MNHEY and CDR2 SVGAGI. V was clipped by 6 bases and J by 5 bases; unmatched bases: 6.

The chain recombines TRBV10-2 with TRBJ1-6; the D gene is possibly TRBD1 (6 bases). CDR1 is WSHSY, CDR2 SAAADI, per germline. This CDR3 has 17 residues. V was pared by 7 bases and J by 0 bases, with 16 bases between. DNA of the CDR3: TGCGCCAGCAAGGAGGGACAAGATTTCTCCTATAATTCACCCCTCCACTTT. Translation: CASKEGQDFSYNSPLHF.

This chain links TRBV6-2 or TRBV6-3 with TRBJ2-2; 10 bases map to TRBD2. V was clipped by 0 bases and J by 3 bases; unmatched bases: 7. The length of the CDR3 is 18 residues. Germline CDR1 and CDR2: MNHEY and SVGEGT. CDR3 DNA sequence: TGTGCCAGCAGTTACTCTCCTAGCGGGGGCCCGGACACCGGGGAGCTGTTTTTT. It encodes CASSYSPSGGPDTGELFF.

A few counts support this clonotype. The chain recombines TRBV27 with TRBJ1-3; no clear D gene. The CDR3 has 16 amino acids. V gave up 6 bases and J gave up 0 bases, with 15 bases separating them. Germline V CDR1 and CDR2: MNHEY, SMNVEV (reference sequence). The CDR3 protein is CASSPGDLRSGNTIYF. The CDR3, as DNA: TGTGCCAGCAGCCCAGGCGACCTCCGCTCTGGAAACACCATATATTTT.

This chain connects TRBV19 to TRBJ1-2; no reliable D call. CDR1 is LNHDA, CDR2 SQIVND, per germline (reference sequence). V lost 7 bases and J 8 bases, leaving 11 bases between the germline ends. This CDR3 is 11 amino acids long. CDR3 nucleotides: TGTGCCAGTAAAGTGGGCCTCGGCTACACCTTC. Its protein product is CASKVGLGYTF.

The chain couples TRBV20-1 to TRBJ2-7; either TRBD1 or TRBD2 may fit D (5 bases each). Trimming took 0 bases from V and 7 from J, leaving 19 bases between them. This CDR3 comprises 15 residues. CDR1 is DFQATT, CDR2 SNEGSKA, per germline (reference sequence). The CDR3 spells CSARDRGASYWEQYV. In nucleotides, the CDR3 is TGCAGTGCTAGAGATAGAGGGGCCTCCTACTGGGAGCAGTACGTC.

As regards this clonotype: A much larger clone lies a single base off, so this may be a read error. The chain carries TRBV12-3 or TRBV12-4 and TRBJ2-2; 7 bases match TRBD1. The CDR3 sequence is 14 residues long. This CDR3 is CTSSSTGTTGELFF. CDR3 in DNA: TGTACCAGCAGTTCGACAGGGACCACCGGGGAGCTGTTTTTT.

In DNA, the CDR3 is TGTGCCAGCAGCCACTCCACTCGGGGACAGGGGTTCTACAATGAGCAGTTCTTC. It yields the protein CASSHSTRGQGFYNEQFF. The chain is built from TRBV5-5 and TRBJ2-1; 10 bases are shared with TRBD1. Germline lookup yields CDR1 SGHKS and CDR2 YYEKEE (reference sequence). V was clipped by 4 bases and J by 3 bases; unmatched bases: 13. The CDR3 has 18 amino acids.

The chain employs TRBV7-9 and TRBJ1-2; D might be TRBD1 (5 bases). CDR1 is SEHNR and CDR2 is FQNEAQ in the germline V gene (reference sequence). The ends were cut back, 5 bases at V and 6 bases at J, with 13 bases in the middle. The CDR3 spans 13 residues. CDR3 loop: CASSQDIRDGYTF. CDR3 sequence (DNA): TGTGCCAGCAGCCAGGACATCAGGGATGGCTACACCTTC.

The DNA for the CDR3 is TGCAGTGCTAGAGACGGGCGGGGGGGGAACACCGGGGAGCTGTTTTTT. It encodes CSARDGRGGNTGELFF. The chain joins TRBV20-1 to TRBJ2-2; 9 positions match TRBD2. The CDR3 loop spans 16 amino acids. With 0 bases clipped from V and 1 base from J, the junction kept 3 bases outside the gene matches. Germline V gene lookup returns CDR1 DFQATT and CDR2 SNEGSKA (reference sequence).

The gene calls are TRBV12-3 or TRBV12-4 and TRBJ2-5; D is undetermined. Trimming removed 6 bases from V and 2 bases from J, with 10 bases in between. CDR3 length: 13 residues. The CDR3 DNA reads as TGTGCCAGCAGGGAAACTAAGCAAGAGACCCAGTACTTC. Protein sequence: CASRETKQETQYF.

This clonotype was counted ten times or more. The gene calls are TRBV15 and TRBJ1-2; the match to TRBD1 covers 9 bases. Germline values: CDR1 LNHNV, CDR2 YYDKDF (reference sequence). The CDR3 runs to 14 residues. The V and J ends lost 8 bases and 2 bases, in that order; junction bases with no gene match: 6. CDR3 sequence: CATRRTGDNYGYTF. The CDR3, as DNA: TGTGCCACCCGAAGGACAGGGGACAACTATGGCTACACCTTC.

The chain uses TRBV20-1 and TRBJ1-2; no clear D. Trimming left V 6 bases short and J 8 bases short, with 16 bases between. The germline V gene has CDR1 DFQATT and CDR2 SNEGSKA (reference sequence). The CDR3 contains 12 residues. DNA of the CDR3: TGCAGTGCCCCATCAAGGACCGTCGGCTACACCTTC. It is translated as CSAPSRTVGYTF.

This clonotype was detected only a few times. The chain is built from TRBV7-2 and TRBJ2-2, with D uncertain. Germline V gene lookup returns CDR1 SGHTA and CDR2 FQGNSA. Trimming pared 11 bases from V and 0 bases from J, leaving 10 bases between. This CDR3 region has 13 residues. CDR3 nucleotide sequence: TGTGCCGGCCTCGCGGCGAACACCGGGGAGCTGTTTTTT. This sequence encodes CAGLAANTGELFF.

The chain couples TRBV6-2 or TRBV6-3 to TRBJ2-7; 7 nucleotides line up with TRBD2. Looked up from germline, CDR1 is MNHEY and CDR2 is SVGEGT. Losses at the gene ends were 4 bases for V and 3 bases for J; bases not matched to a gene: 12. This CDR3 has 16 amino acids. This CDR3 is CASSSPTREVSYEQYV. In DNA, the CDR3 is TGTGCCAGCAGTTCCCCGACCCGGGAGGTTAGCTACGAGCAGTACGTC.

The chain employs TRBV25-1 and TRBJ2-4, with 9 bases aligning to TRBD1. The junction had 6 bases not matched to a gene; V was cut back by 4 bases and J by 8 bases. This CDR3 is built from 14 residues. Germline V gives CDR1 MGHDK, CDR2 SYGVNS. The DNA of the CDR3 is TGTGCCAGCAGTGCCACAGGGGGCAGGGACATTCAGTACTTC. Residues: CASSATGGRDIQYF.

This clonotype was observed a handful of times. The V call is TRBV6-2 or TRBV6-3, the J call TRBJ2-2, with D possibly called TRBD1 or TRBD2 (5 bases each). Trimming pared 6 bases from V and 2 bases from J, leaving 22 bases between. The CDR3 runs to 18 residues. CDR1 MNHEY and CDR2 SVGEGT come from the germline V gene. CDR3 sequence (DNA): TGTGCCAGCAGCCCCGGGACCGCTAAAGCTATTAACACCGGGGAGCTGTTTTTT. It encodes CASSPGTAKAINTGELFF.

This sequence joins TRBV12-5 and TRBJ1-2; D gene unclear. With 4 bases removed from V and 1 base from J, the gap between germline ends came to 7 bases. The CDR3 is 13 amino acids. The V gene's germline CDR1 is LGHNT and CDR2 FRNRAP. In DNA, the CDR3 is TGTGCTAGTGGTTCGACGGTTAACTATGGCTACACCTTC. The encoded protein is CASGSTVNYGYTF.

The chain recombines TRBV2 with TRBJ1-1; D gene ambiguous. V shed 8 bases and J shed 2 bases, with 12 bases lying between them. CDR3 length equals 13 residues. Germline V gives CDR1 SNHLY, CDR2 FYNNEI. The CDR3 DNA sequence: TGTGCCAGCGACGGCAGAAGAAACACTGAAGCTTTCTTT. This gives the protein CASDGRRNTEAFF.

There are a few counts of this clonotype. The chain combines TRBV19 with TRBJ1-1; D is unresolved. Germline V lookup: CDR1 LNHDA, CDR2 SQIVND (reference sequence). This CDR3 is 13 amino acids long. V dropped 11 bases and J dropped 2 bases, with 15 bases sitting between them. CDR3 amino acids: CASKVTFNTEAFF. The CDR3 DNA reads TGTGCCTCAAAAGTAACATTCAACACTGAAGCTTTCTTT. Supplemented by reference TRBV19 and TRBJ1-1, the full variable domain reads DGGITQSPKYLFRKEGQNVTLSCEQNLNHDAMYWYRQDPGQGLRLIYYSQIVNDFQKGDIAEGYSVSREKKESFPLTVTSAQKNPTAFYLCASKVTFNTEAFFGQGTRLTVV.

This chain uses TRBV6-6 with TRBJ1-2, with D tentatively TRBD1 (5 bases). The CDR3 loop spans 14 amino acids. Trimming pared 2 bases from V and 8 bases from J, leaving 15 bases between. Looked up from germline, CDR1 is MNHNY and CDR2 is SVGAGI (reference sequence). CDR3 residues: CASSYLTDSGGYTF. The DNA for the CDR3 is TGTGCCAGCAGTTACCTAACCGACAGCGGGGGCTACACCTTC.

The chain joins TRBV7-2 to TRBJ1-4; a weak D match, TRBD1 (5 bases). V gave up 5 bases and J gave up 4 bases, with 20 bases separating them. The V gene's germline CDR1 is SGHTA and CDR2 FQGNSA. There are 17 residues in the CDR3. CDR3 sequence reads: CASSPTLWGASNEKLFF. The CDR3 DNA reads as TGTGCCAGCAGCCCGACACTCTGGGGCGCGAGTAATGAAAAACTGTTTTTT.

The CDR3, as DNA: TGTGCCAGTAGTATCGGCACTGGAGGGGCCCCTGAAGCTTTCTTT. This encodes CASSIGTGGAPEAFF. The genes are TRBV19 and TRBJ1-1, with a possible D match to TRBD1 (5 bases). CDR1 LNHDA and CDR2 SQIVND come from the germline V gene (reference sequence). V gave up 3 bases and J gave up 6 bases, with 17 bases separating them. The CDR3 consists of 15 residues. Supplemented by reference TRBV19 and TRBJ1-1, the full variable domain reads DGGITQSPKYLFRKEGQNVTLSCEQNLNHDAMYWYRQDPGQGLRLIYYSQIVNDFQKGDIAEGYSVSREKKESFPLTVTSAQKNPTAFYLCASSIGTGGAPEAFFGQGTRLTVV.

The gene calls are TRBV10-3 and TRBJ1-2; TRBD1 is a possible D gene (6 bases). The CDR3 is 11 residues long. Germline CDR1 is ENHRY and CDR2 is SYGVKD. Trimming cost V 8 bases and J 8 bases, with 12 bases left between them. The CDR3 bases are TGTGCCATCGTTACAGGGAAAGGCTACACCTTC. Protein product: CAIVTGKGYTF.

J is TRBJ1-1 and V is TRBV19; the D gene is possibly TRBD1 (6 bases). CDR3 size: 17 residues. Trimming pared 3 bases from V and 0 bases from J, leaving 17 bases between. The germline V gene has CDR1 LNHDA and CDR2 SQIVND (reference sequence). DNA for the CDR3: TGTGCCAGTAGTATCCCCCCGGGGCAGGGGTTGAACACTGAAGCTTTCTTT. Translated: CASSIPPGQGLNTEAFF.

The chain couples TRBV5-4 to TRBJ2-5; tentatively, D is TRBD2 (5 bases). The CDR3 is made up of 15 amino acids. V was shortened by 4 bases and J by 5 bases, with 18 bases between the two germline ends. Germline V lookup: CDR1 SGHNT, CDR2 YYREEE (reference sequence). CDR3 nucleotides: TGTGCCAGCAGCGCCACCGGGAACTCGCTGGAGACCCAGTACTTC. As protein: CASSATGNSLETQYF.

This chain uses TRBV6-5 with TRBJ2-1; TRBD2 is a possible D gene (6 bases). The V end was cut by 4 bases, the J end by 0 bases, with 13 bases between. Per the germline V gene, CDR1 is MNHEY and CDR2 is SVGAGI. This CDR3 region has 16 residues. CDR3 bases: TGTGCCAGCAGTTTTTTAGGCGGGGACTCCTACAATGAGCAGTTCTTC. Its protein product is CASSFLGGDSYNEQFF.